These 7 T cell receptor beta chains were all obtained from the same sample, sequenced in a study of response to subunit inactivated influenza vaccine (dated by TCRdb to 2016 to 2019). Library method: RT-PCR. The instrument was an Illumina HiSeq 2500. TCRdb applied fastp at Q25 and MiXCR to the public reads, then kept only in-frame beta chains. Every CDR3 protein is listed once, alongside the most common genes and DNA of its rows. In this sample the table shows around 710,000 distinct CDR3 sequences, over 11% of which occur a single time. The ten most abundant clones make up 6.5% to 8.5% of the sample. Here the sequenced sample was PBMCs from blood, taken 14 to 15 days before vaccination. Every receptor here comes from a man in his forties or fifties who received an inactivated influenza vaccine. Donor details come from another sample of the same person, matched by shared clones.

This clonotype showed up many times. The V and J genes are TRBV7-2 and TRBJ2-1; TRBD2 aligns across 7 bases. Germline V CDR1 and CDR2: SGHTA, FQGNSA. V lost 1 base, J lost 2 bases, and 5 bases stayed unmatched. This CDR3 is 16 amino acids long. The DNA of the CDR3 is TGTGCCAGCAGCTTAGATGCTAGCGGACCCTACAATGAGCAGTTCTTC. Its translation: CASSLDASGPYNEQFF.

V usage is TRBV28 and J usage is TRBJ2-5; D gene ambiguous. This CDR3 is built from 15 residues. The V gene's germline CDR1 is MDHEN and CDR2 SYDVKM. V lost 7 bases, J lost 1 base, and 16 bases lay in between. The CDR3 sequence: CASTRLTAGQETQYF. The CDR3 coding sequence is TGTGCCAGCACCCGTTTGACGGCAGGCCAAGAGACCCAGTACTTC.

The CDR3 protein is CASSYPPLDAGLAGGGTDTQYF. Here the CDR3 DNA reads TGTGCCAGCAGTTACCCGCCCTTGGATGCGGGACTAGCGGGAGGTGGTACAGATACGCAGTATTTT. This chain uses TRBV6-2 or TRBV6-3 with TRBJ2-3; 15 bases are a match to TRBD2. Germline-derived CDR1 and CDR2 are MNHEY and SVGEGT. Losses at the gene ends were 2 bases for V and 3 bases for J; bases not matched to a gene: 18. This CDR3 contains 22 residues.

V gene TRBV20-1 combines with J gene TRBJ2-5, with TRBD2 matching over 13 bases. This CDR3 is built from 15 residues. Trimming removed 4 bases from V and 0 bases from J; junction bases left unmatched: 2. Germline CDR1 reads DFQATT; CDR2 reads SNEGSKA (reference sequence). Written as DNA, the CDR3 is TGCAGTGCTAAAGGACTAGCGGGAGACCAAGAGACCCAGTACTTC. Its protein product is CSAKGLAGDQETQYF.

This clonotype was seen a few times. The V and J genes are TRBV19 and TRBJ1-5; D unresolved. Germline V gene data show CDR1 as LNHDA and CDR2 as SQIVND (reference sequence). Trimming took 3 bases from V and 8 from J, leaving 11 bases between them. This CDR3 spans 13 amino acids. The CDR3 coding sequence is TGTGCCAGTAGTATCAACCCCGCGGAGCCCCAGCATTTT. Translation gives CASSINPAEPQHF.

The chain couples TRBV15 to TRBJ2-7, with TRBD1 matching over 9 bases. J lost 2 bases, V lost 3 bases, and 5 bases had no gene match. Germline V CDR1 and CDR2: LNHNV, YYDKDF (reference sequence). The CDR3 is made up of 15 amino acids. The DNA of the CDR3 is TGTGCCACCAGCAGGGGACAGGGCTTTACCTACGAGCAGTACTTC. This gives the protein CATSRGQGFTYEQYF.

A few counts support this clonotype. This chain links TRBV4-1 with TRBJ2-3; 8 bases align to TRBD1. Germline trimming cut 0 bases from V and 4 bases from J; bases unmatched to any gene: 6. The V gene's germline CDR1 is MGHRA and CDR2 YSYEKL. CDR3 length: 16 amino acids. The CDR3 DNA reads as TGCGCCAGCAGCCAAGATGACAGGGGCCCCGCAGATACGCAGTATTTT. This encodes CASSQDDRGPADTQYF.